This passage covers 20 T cell receptor beta chains from one sample sequenced in a study of blood T cell repertoires in COVID-19. Measured with immunoSEQ multiplex PCR; TCRdb has only the in-frame clones, and not every one. The data contain about 29,000 clones, about 80% of them singletons. The sequencing input was peripheral blood. These receptors all stem from a woman in her 70s with acute or convalescent COVID-19.

This chain uses TRBV27 with TRBJ1-2; 8 positions agree with TRBD1. This CDR3 has 15 amino acids. The trim removed 6 bases at V and 3 bases at J, leaving 9 bases unmatched. In germline, CDR1 is MNHEY, CDR2 SMNVEV (reference sequence). The CDR3 nucleotides are TGTGCCAGCAGACCCCAGGGGGCGCTGGACTATGGCTACACCTTC. This gives the protein CASRPQGALDYGYTF.

In its sample, this clone was seen a few times. J is TRBJ1-3 and V is TRBV9; D is unclear. This CDR3 spans 16 amino acids. The germline V gene encodes CDR1 SGDLS and CDR2 YYNGEE. V was cut by 0 bases and J by 1 base, with 11 bases left in between. The CDR3 DNA reads as TGTGCCAGCAGCGTAGAAGAGGGTAGGTCTGGAAACACCATATATTTT. Protein product: CASSVEEGRSGNTIYF.

This sequence joins TRBV24-1 and TRBJ2-3, with a possible D match to TRBD1 (5 bases). V lost 9 bases and J 4 bases, leaving 13 bases between the germline ends. Germline-derived CDR1 and CDR2 are KGHDR and SFDVKD. The CDR3 is 13 amino acids. For the CDR3, the DNA is TGTGCCACCCGGAAAGGGGAAGCAGATACGCAGTATTTT. Encoded protein: CATRKGEADTQYF.

The rearrangement links TRBV30 to TRBJ2-7, with no clear D. CDR3 length: 12 amino acids. The V end was cut by 1 base, the J end by 3 bases, with 7 bases between. Looked up from germline, CDR1 is GTSNPN and CDR2 is SVGIG (reference sequence). The CDR3, as DNA: TGTGCCTGGAGTGGAGGAGTCTACGAGCAGTACTTC. As protein: CAWSGGVYEQYF.

This chain links TRBV23-1 with TRBJ1-5; 8 bases align to TRBD1. TRBV23-1 is flagged as an ORF with uncertain function. V lost 3 bases, J lost 3 bases, and 10 bases stayed unmatched. This CDR3 region has 17 residues. The CDR3 DNA follows: TGCGCCAGCAGTCACCGAACGGGACAGGAGAACAATCAGCCCCAGCATTTT. Its translation: CASSHRTGQENNQPQHF.

This clone has just one count. This chain links TRBV2 with TRBJ1-5; unclear D gene. The germline V and J ends were trimmed by 1 base and 2 bases, with 9 bases remaining between them. Germline V gene data show CDR1 as SNHLY and CDR2 as FYNNEI. This CDR3 spans 15 amino acids. The CDR3 nucleotides are TGTGCCAGCAGTGAAGGAGGGTTCGGCAATCAGCCCCAGCATTTT. It translates to CASSEGGFGNQPQHF.

The chain employs TRBV5-4 and TRBJ2-7, with D tentatively TRBD2 (5 bases). The CDR3 runs to 12 residues. Germline V gives CDR1 SGHNT, CDR2 YYREEE (reference sequence). Trimming took 4 bases from V and 1 from J, leaving 6 bases between them. The CDR3: CASSPGSYEQYF. CDR3 sequence (DNA): TGTGCCAGCAGCCCGGGATCCTACGAGCAGTACTTC.

The chain is built from TRBV7-3 and TRBJ2-7; 10 bases match TRBD2. This CDR3 has 14 residues. The V gene's germline CDR1 is SGHTA and CDR2 FQGTGA. The junction had 5 bases not matched to a gene; V was cut back by 5 bases and J by 4 bases. As DNA, the CDR3 is TGTGCCAGCAGCCTGACTAGCGGGTCGTACGAGCAGTACTTC. Its translation is CASSLTSGSYEQYF.

V is TRBV7-3 and J is TRBJ2-6; the match to TRBD2 covers 14 bases. The CDR3 sequence is 20 residues long. J was trimmed by 0 bases and V by 5 bases; bases with no gene match: 9. Per germline, CDR1 SGHTA and CDR2 FQGTGA. CDR3 DNA: TGTGCCAGCAGCCCGAGACTAGCGGGAGGGCCTACCTCTGGGGCCAACGTCCTGACTTTC. Translating gives CASSPRLAGGPTSGANVLTF.

The gene calls are TRBV19 and TRBJ2-1; TRBD2 matches at 8 bases. This CDR3 has 17 amino acids. The germline gives CDR1 LNHDA, CDR2 SQIVND (reference sequence). With 0 bases clipped from V and 0 bases from J, the junction kept 4 bases outside the gene matches. The CDR3 here is CASSIDSGGSSYNEQFF. Written as DNA, the CDR3 is TGTGCCAGTAGTATAGACAGCGGGGGCAGCTCCTACAATGAGCAGTTCTTC.

The rearrangement joins TRBV28 to TRBJ2-7, with D tentatively TRBD2 (6 bases). The CDR3 loop spans 12 amino acids. V was cut by 6 bases and J by 0 bases, with 6 bases left in between. Germline V gives CDR1 MDHEN, CDR2 SYDVKM. Here the CDR3 DNA reads TGTGCCAGCAGCGGGAGCTCCTACGAGCAGTACTTC. It is translated as CASSGSSYEQYF.

The chain carries TRBV28 and TRBJ1-2; a possible D gene is TRBD1 (6 bases). The V end was cut by 3 bases, the J end by 10 bases, with 15 bases between. Germline CDR1 reads MDHEN; CDR2 reads SYDVKM. The CDR3 has 13 amino acids. CDR3 DNA: TGTGCCAGCAGTTTCGTACGGGGGGGCGCCTACACCTTC. Protein product: CASSFVRGGAYTF.

V and J are TRBV28 and TRBJ2-7; 10 bases fit TRBD1. This CDR3 comprises 15 residues. CDR1 is MDHEN and CDR2 is SYDVKM in the germline V gene. Losses at the gene ends were 5 bases for V and 0 bases for J; bases not matched to a gene: 4. Here the CDR3 DNA reads TGTGCCAGCAGTCTAGACAGGGGGCCCTCCTACGAGCAGTACTTC. Translating it yields CASSLDRGPSYEQYF.

The rearrangement joins TRBV19 to TRBJ2-4; 7 bases align to TRBD1. The CDR3 contains 13 residues. CDR1 is LNHDA and CDR2 is SQIVND in the germline V gene (reference sequence). After removal of 5 bases from V and 7 bases from J, the junction contained 5 bases not matched to a gene. This chain's CDR3 is CASSDKQGNIQYF. CDR3 nucleotides: TGTGCCAGTAGTGACAAACAGGGGAACATTCAGTACTTC.

This chain uses TRBV6-5 with TRBJ1-2; D is unresolved. The CDR3 loop spans 15 amino acids. Germline V CDR1 and CDR2: MNHEY, SVGAGI. V gave up 3 bases and J gave up 3 bases, with 14 bases separating them. Here the CDR3 DNA reads TGTGCCAGCAGTTATAAACCCCAGCTAGACTATGGCTACACCTTC. Translation gives CASSYKPQLDYGYTF.

This chain joins TRBV2 and TRBJ2-3; the D gene is possibly TRBD1 (6 bases). This CDR3 region has 13 residues. Germline-derived CDR1 and CDR2 are SNHLY and FYNNEI. V was cut by 7 bases and J by 5 bases, with 13 bases left in between. The CDR3 nucleotides are TGTGCCAGCAACGGGCAGGGGCAAGATACGCAGTATTTT. Translating it yields CASNGQGQDTQYF.

This rearrangement joins TRBV29-1 to TRBJ1-2; 9 bases fit TRBD1. The CDR3 sequence is 13 residues long. Trimming cost V 6 bases and J 6 bases; bases outside gene matches: 8. Germline CDR1 is SQVTM and CDR2 is ANQGSEA. DNA of the CDR3: TGCAGCGTCACAGGGGGCGCCAGCGATGGCTACACCTTC. This gives the protein CSVTGGASDGYTF.

J is TRBJ1-2 and V is TRBV6-5; 7 nucleotides align to TRBD1. Germline lookup yields CDR1 MNHEY and CDR2 SVGAGI. This CDR3 comprises 12 residues. J gave up 2 bases and V 6 bases, and 0 bases lay outside the gene matches. The CDR3 coding sequence is TGTGCCAGCAGGGGACAGAACTATGGCTACACCTTC. Translated, it gives CASRGQNYGYTF.

This rearrangement joins TRBV5-5 to TRBJ2-2; no firm D call. CDR3 length: 14 amino acids. Germline lookup yields CDR1 SGHKS and CDR2 YYEKEE (reference sequence). V was shortened by 2 bases and J by 6 bases, with 11 bases between the two germline ends. This CDR3 is CASSFLVTAGELFF. The DNA for the CDR3 is TGTGCCAGCAGCTTCCTGGTAACGGCCGGGGAGCTGTTTTTT.

There are a few counts of this clone. The chain employs TRBV6-5 and TRBJ1-1; the D is unclear. The CDR3 covers 15 residues. Trimming shortened V by 6 bases and J by 1 base, and 15 bases separated the two germline ends. Germline CDR1 and CDR2: MNHEY and SVGAGI. This CDR3 is CASSYRQTSNTEAFF. The CDR3, as DNA: TGTGCCAGCAGCTACCGACAAACATCGAACACTGAAGCTTTCTTT.